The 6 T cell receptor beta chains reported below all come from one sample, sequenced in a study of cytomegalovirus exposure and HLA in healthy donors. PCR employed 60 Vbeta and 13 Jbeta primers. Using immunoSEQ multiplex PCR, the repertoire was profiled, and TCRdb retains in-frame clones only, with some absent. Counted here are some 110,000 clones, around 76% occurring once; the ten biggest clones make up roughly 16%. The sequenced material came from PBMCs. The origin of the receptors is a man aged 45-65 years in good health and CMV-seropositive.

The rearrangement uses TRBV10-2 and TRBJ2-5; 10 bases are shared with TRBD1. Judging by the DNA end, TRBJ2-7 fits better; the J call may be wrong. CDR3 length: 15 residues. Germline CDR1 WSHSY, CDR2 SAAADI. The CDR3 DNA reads TGCGCCAGCAACCCCGGGACAGGGGCGATCTACGAGCAGTACTTC. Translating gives CASNPGTGAIYEQYF.

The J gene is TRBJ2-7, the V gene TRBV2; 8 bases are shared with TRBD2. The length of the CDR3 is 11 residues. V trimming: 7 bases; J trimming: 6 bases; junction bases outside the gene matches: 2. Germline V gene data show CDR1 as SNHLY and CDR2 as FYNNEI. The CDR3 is CASIRGGEQYF. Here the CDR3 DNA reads TGTGCCAGCATCCGGGGGGGCGAGCAGTACTTC.

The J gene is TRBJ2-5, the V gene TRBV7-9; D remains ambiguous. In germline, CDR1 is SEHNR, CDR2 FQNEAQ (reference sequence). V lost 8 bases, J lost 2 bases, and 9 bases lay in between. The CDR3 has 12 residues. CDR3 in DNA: TGTGCCAGCGTGGCAACACAAGAGACCCAGTACTTC. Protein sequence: CASVATQETQYF.

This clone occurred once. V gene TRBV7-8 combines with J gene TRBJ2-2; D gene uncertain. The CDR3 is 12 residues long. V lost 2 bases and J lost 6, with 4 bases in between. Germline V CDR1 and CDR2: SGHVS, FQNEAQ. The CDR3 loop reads CASSLSAGELFF. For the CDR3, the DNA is TGTGCCAGCAGCTTATCTGCCGGGGAGCTGTTTTTT.

This CDR3 reads CASSKGGQSNQPQHF. CDR3 nucleotides: TGTGCCAGCAGCAAAGGGGGACAGAGCAATCAGCCCCAGCATTTT. The chain employs TRBV21-1 and TRBJ1-5; TRBD1 reflects the table's D call only, with no check against the DNA. TRBV21-1 corresponds to a pseudogene. The CDR3 has 15 amino acids.

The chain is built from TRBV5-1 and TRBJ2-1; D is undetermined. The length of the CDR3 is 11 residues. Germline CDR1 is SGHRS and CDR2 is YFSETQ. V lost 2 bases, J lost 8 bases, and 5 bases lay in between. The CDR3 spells CASSFQYEQFF. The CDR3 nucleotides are TGCGCCAGCAGCTTCCAATATGAGCAGTTCTTC.